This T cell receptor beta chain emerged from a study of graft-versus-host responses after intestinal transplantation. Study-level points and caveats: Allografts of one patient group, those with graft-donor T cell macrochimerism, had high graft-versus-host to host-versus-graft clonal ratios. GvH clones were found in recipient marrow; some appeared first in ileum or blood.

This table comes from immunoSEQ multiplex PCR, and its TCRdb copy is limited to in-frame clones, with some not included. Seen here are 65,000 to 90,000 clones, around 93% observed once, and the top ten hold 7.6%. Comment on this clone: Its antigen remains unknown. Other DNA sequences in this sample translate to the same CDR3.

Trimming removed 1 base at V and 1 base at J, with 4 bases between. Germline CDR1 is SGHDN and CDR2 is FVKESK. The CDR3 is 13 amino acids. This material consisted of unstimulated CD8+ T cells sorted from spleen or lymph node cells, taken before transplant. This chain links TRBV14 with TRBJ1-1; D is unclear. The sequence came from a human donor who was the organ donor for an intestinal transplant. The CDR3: CASSQVGNTEAFF. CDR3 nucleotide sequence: TGTGCCAGCAGCCAAGTGGGGAACACTGAAGCTTTCTTT.